The source of this T cell receptor (beta chain) is a study of cytomegalovirus exposure and HLA in healthy donors. Study-wide points: The study had only CMV serostatus as immune exposure information. Follow-up analysis later connected one missense variant in DCLRE1C with trimming of TCR beta V- and J-genes. The authors excluded some V segments, including TRBV6-2 and TRBV6-3, as indistinguishable.

The germline V gene has CDR1 SQVTM and CDR2 ANQGSEA. This CDR3 comprises 13 residues. Trimming took off 4 bases at V and 2 bases at J, with 11 bases between the two ends. Comment on this clone: What it binds is not known.

The PCR employed 60 Vbeta primers together with 13 Jbeta primers. The method was immunoSEQ multiplex PCR; TCRdb's version includes in-frame clones alone and lacks a portion of them. Seen here are tens of thousands of clones, roughly 80% observed once, and the top ten hold approximately 24%. What was sequenced was PBMCs. V and J are TRBV29-1 and TRBJ1-2, with a weak D call TRBD1 (5 bases). The source is a woman aged 40 to 50 in good health and CMV-seropositive. CDR3 sequence: CSVAQGLNYGYTF. Here the CDR3 DNA reads TGCAGCGTTGCTCAGGGCCTCAACTATGGCTACACCTTC.